The following is a T cell receptor (beta chain) sequence with its context. TCRdb itself ran the 5' RACE reads through MiXCR, one entry per CDR3 protein. The sample holds about 90,000 distinct CDR3 sequences, 10% to 15% seen once. In germline, CDR1 is DFQATT, CDR2 SNEGSKA (reference sequence). The CDR3 length is 13 residues. With 0 bases removed from V and 6 bases from J, the gap between germline ends came to 11 bases. The sample originates from a study of T-cell memory formation after mild COVID-19. Background on the study: There were largely donor-specific TCR clusters.

The sequenced material came from PBMCs or a T cell subset sorted from them (not recorded which). The receptor's source is an adult woman who had mild COVID-19 (a few samples of this study predate the infection). Cell type and time point are not known. The V call is TRBV20-1, the J call TRBJ1-2, with D uncertain. Here the CDR3 reads CSARESRTNGYTF. CDR3 bases: TGCAGTGCTAGAGAGAGCAGGACGAATGGCTACACCTTC.